A single sample is the source of the 8 T cell receptor beta chains below, sequenced in a study of spatial heterogeneity in lung cancer. TCRdb re-analysed the 5' RACE reads in MiXCR, keeping a single row per CDR3 protein. The sample has tens of thousands of distinct CDR3 sequences, around 7.6% seen once; the top ten hold around 9.4%. Time point described: blood at routine non-recurrence follow-up after resection. The material sequenced was PBMCs, taken at follow-up. These receptors were collected from a male donor with early-stage non-small cell lung cancer.

In its sample, this clonotype was seen many times. The gene calls are TRBV20-1 and TRBJ2-3, with 14 bases identical to TRBD2. Germline V gene lookup returns CDR1 DFQATT and CDR2 SNEGSKA (reference sequence). J was trimmed by 8 bases and V by 7 bases; bases with no gene match: 8. The CDR3 totals 14 residues. The CDR3 loop is CSVLTSGGAGTQYF. The CDR3 nucleotides are TGCAGTGTTTTGACTAGCGGGGGGGCTGGTACGCAGTATTTT.

This clonotype was counted ten times or more. The chain has TRBV12-3 or TRBV12-4 and TRBJ1-1, with no clear D. This CDR3 is built from 13 residues. Trimming removed 6 bases at V and 0 bases at J, with 8 bases between. CDR3 loop: CASSRNMNTEAFF. The CDR3 DNA reads as TGTGCCAGCAGCCGAAATATGAACACTGAAGCTTTCTTT.

This clonotype was detected ten times or more. This chain joins TRBV7-2 and TRBJ1-2, with 9 bases fitting TRBD1. The CDR3 sequence is 14 residues long. CDR1 and CDR2 from the germline V gene are SGHTA and FQGNSA. J gave up 4 bases and V 5 bases, and 5 bases lay outside the gene matches. The CDR3 DNA reads as TGTGCCAGCAGCCGGGAGACAGGGGGCTATGGCTACACCTTC. Protein sequence: CASSRETGGYGYTF.

The table lists this clonotype with many counts. This rearrangement joins TRBV11-2 to TRBJ1-5; D is uncertain. The germline V gene encodes CDR1 SGHAT and CDR2 FQNNGV. CDR3 length: 13 residues. V shed 3 bases and J shed 3 bases, with 6 bases lying between them. CDR3 sequence: CASSLGFNQPQHF. DNA of the CDR3: TGTGCCAGCAGCTTGGGATTCAATCAGCCCCAGCATTTT.

The table lists this clonotype with many counts. The rearrangement joins TRBV4-1 to TRBJ2-1, with 16 positions matching TRBD2. The trim removed 1 base at V and 8 bases at J, leaving 8 bases unmatched. CDR1 is MGHRA and CDR2 is YSYEKL in the germline V gene. This CDR3 has 18 residues. The CDR3 DNA follows: TGCGCCAGCAGCCAAGTTGATATGGGACTAGCGGGGGGGCATGAGCAGTTCTTC. The encoded protein is CASSQVDMGLAGGHEQFF.

This clonotype was seen ten or more times. V is TRBV20-1 and J is TRBJ1-2; no reliable D call. Trimming pared 3 bases from V and 6 bases from J, leaving 17 bases between. CDR1 and CDR2 (germline): DFQATT, SNEGSKA (reference sequence). The length of the CDR3 is 14 residues. DNA of the CDR3: TGCAGTGCTAGGTTGACGGTACCTAAAGATGGCTACACCTTC. Amino acids: CSARLTVPKDGYTF.

This clonotype showed up many times. J is TRBJ1-6 and V is TRBV18; 8 bases map to TRBD1. This CDR3 region has 15 residues. J was trimmed by 7 bases and V by 2 bases; bases with no gene match: 4. Germline lookup yields CDR1 KGHSH and CDR2 LQKENI. This CDR3 reads CASSPNRQGNSPLHF. CDR3 DNA: TGTGCCAGCTCACCAAACAGACAGGGGAATTCACCCCTCCACTTT.

This clonotype has at least ten counts. The rearrangement uses TRBV2 and TRBJ2-7; no clear D gene. Deletions cut 1 base from V and 1 base from J, with 8 bases between. The CDR3 extends over 14 amino acids. The germline CDR1 and CDR2 sequences are SNHLY and FYNNEI. CDR3 coding DNA: TGTGCCAGCAGTGAAGAGGACGGTTCCTACGAGCAGTACTTC. Amino acids: CASSEEDGSYEQYF.